This entry lists 20 T cell receptor beta chains sequenced from one sample in a study of blood T cell repertoires in COVID-19. Profiled with immunoSEQ multiplex PCR; TCRdb holds only in-frame clones, not every one. The sample has 150,000 to 200,000 clones; roughly 82% are singletons. The sample was peripheral blood. These receptors all stem from a woman aged 65 to 85 with acute or convalescent COVID-19.

This clone was recorded only once. The chain joins TRBV24-1 to TRBJ2-1; 16 bases match TRBD2. The germline CDR1 and CDR2 sequences are KGHDR and SFDVKD. J gave up 0 bases and V 7 bases, and 14 bases lay outside the gene matches. The CDR3 covers 21 residues. The CDR3 here is CATREGPGLAGGPNSYNEQFF. The CDR3 DNA follows: TGTGCCACCAGAGAAGGTCCGGGACTAGCGGGAGGGCCGAACTCCTACAATGAGCAGTTCTTC.

This clone came up once. The chain combines TRBV5-1 with TRBJ1-1; perhaps TRBD1 as D (5 bases). Germline assignment: CDR1 SGHRS and CDR2 YFSETQ. Trimming took off 1 base at V and 0 bases at J, with 13 bases between the two ends. The CDR3 length is 16 residues. CDR3 amino acids: CASSLYRKQVNTEAFF. The DNA of the CDR3 is TGCGCCAGCAGCTTGTATCGGAAACAGGTGAACACTGAAGCTTTCTTT.

The chain recombines TRBV3-1 (or the pseudogene TRBV3-2) with TRBJ2-7; maybe TRBD1 (6 bases). Trimming pared 4 bases from V and 6 bases from J, leaving 13 bases between. The CDR3 is made up of 13 amino acids. The germline V gene encodes CDR1 LGHDT and CDR2 YNNKEL (reference sequence). CDR3: CASSPTGWREQYF. In DNA, the CDR3 is TGTGCCAGCAGCCCCACAGGGTGGCGCGAGCAGTACTTC.

This clone was seen repeatedly, ten times or more. The gene calls are TRBV7-9 and TRBJ2-3, with 10 bases aligning to TRBD2. Germline CDR1 is SEHNR and CDR2 is FQNEAQ (reference sequence). The CDR3 length is 15 residues. Trimming took 5 bases from V and 4 from J; bases not matched to a gene: 6. The CDR3 sequence is CASSPGTSDSDTQYF. For the CDR3, the DNA is TGTGCCAGCAGCCCGGGGACTAGCGATTCAGATACGCAGTATTTT.

The V call is TRBV6-2 or TRBV6-3, the J call TRBJ1-1, with 7 positions matching TRBD1. The CDR3 covers 14 residues. Germline V gives CDR1 MNHEY, CDR2 SVGEGT. The J segment lost 2 bases and the V segment lost 2 bases, leaving 2 bases of the junction unmatched. The DNA for the CDR3 is TGTGCCAGCAGTTACGGAGGGGGCAACACTGAAGCTTTCTTT. Translation: CASSYGGGNTEAFF.

CDR3 sequence reads: CASSSQQPVAFF. In nucleotides, the CDR3 is TGTGCCAGCAGTTCACAACAGCCTGTCGCTTTCTTT. V and J are TRBV28 and TRBJ1-1; D ambiguous. Germline values: CDR1 MDHEN, CDR2 SYDVKM. V was pared by 4 bases and J by 11 bases, with 14 bases between. The CDR3 loop spans 12 amino acids.

There are a few counts of this clone. The chain employs TRBV5-1 and TRBJ1-3; D is ambiguous. V lost 0 bases, J lost 0 bases, and 10 bases lay in between. Per germline, CDR1 SGHRS and CDR2 YFSETQ. The CDR3 extends over 16 amino acids. The chain's CDR3 is CASSLEGGTSGNTIYF. CDR3 nucleotide sequence: TGCGCCAGCAGCTTGGAAGGCGGTACCTCTGGAAACACCATATATTTT.

J is TRBJ1-1 and V is TRBV11-2; D remains unclear. Trimming took 0 bases from V and 5 from J, leaving 10 bases between them. The germline CDR1 and CDR2 sequences are SGHAT and FQNNGV. This CDR3 comprises 14 residues. CDR3 protein: CASSLDPGRTEAFF. DNA for the CDR3: TGTGCCAGCAGCTTAGACCCGGGGAGGACTGAAGCTTTCTTT.

V gene TRBV19 combines with J gene TRBJ1-5, with D perhaps matching TRBD1 (5 bases). The CDR3 totals 14 residues. The germline V and J ends were trimmed by 5 bases and 7 bases, with 15 bases remaining between them. The germline CDR1 and CDR2 sequences are LNHDA and SQIVND (reference sequence). CDR3 coding DNA: TGTGCCAGTAGTTACGGACACGCTATGCAGCCCCAGCATTTT. Protein product: CASSYGHAMQPQHF.

This clone was found a few times. The J gene is TRBJ1-1, the V gene TRBV28; D gene ambiguous. Germline V lookup: CDR1 MDHEN, CDR2 SYDVKM. CDR3 length: 12 amino acids. V lost 8 bases and J 1 base, leaving 8 bases between the germline ends. In DNA, the CDR3 is TGTGCCAGCCGGGGAGGGAACACTGAAGCTTTCTTT. It encodes CASRGGNTEAFF.

The chain couples TRBV6-6 to TRBJ2-7; TRBD2 matches 9 bases. Unmatched junction bases numbered 11, after V lost 5 bases and J lost 6 bases. The germline CDR1 and CDR2 sequences are MNHNY and SVGAGI (reference sequence). This CDR3 contains 15 residues. CDR3: CASSGVGAGGSEQYF. CDR3 bases: TGTGCCAGCAGTGGCGTGGGAGCGGGGGGCTCCGAGCAGTACTTC.

The chain is built from TRBV13 and TRBJ1-2, with D hard to call. Germline V gene sequence: CDR1 PRHDT, CDR2 FYEKMQ (reference sequence). The CDR3 has 13 residues. V shed 3 bases and J shed 4 bases, with 9 bases lying between them. The CDR3 loop is CASSFVSSYGYTF. In DNA, the CDR3 is TGTGCCAGCAGCTTTGTCAGTTCCTATGGCTACACCTTC.

In its sample, this clone was seen a few times. The chain is built from TRBV7-2 and TRBJ2-1, with D perhaps matching TRBD2 (6 bases). From germline, CDR1 is SGHTA and CDR2 FQGNSA. The CDR3 has 13 amino acids. V lost 1 base and J lost 6, with 7 bases in between. CDR3 bases: TGTGCCAGCAGCTTAGGGACTACCAATGAGCAGTTCTTC. It is translated as CASSLGTTNEQFF.

V usage is TRBV4-2 and J usage is TRBJ1-2; D might be TRBD1 (6 bases). Germline V CDR1 and CDR2: LGHNA, YNFKEQ. The CDR3 is 13 residues long. V gave up 0 bases and J gave up 8 bases, with 10 bases separating them. CDR3 sequence: CASSQDAGVGYTF. CDR3 in DNA: TGTGCCAGCAGCCAAGACGCAGGGGTCGGCTACACCTTC.

This clone occurred a few times. CDR3: CASRRTANYNEKLFF. The CDR3 nucleotides read TGTGCCAGCAGACGGACAGCAAATTACAATGAAAAACTGTTTTTT. The chain recombines TRBV6-5 with TRBJ1-4; possibly TRBD1 for D (6 bases). The CDR3 totals 15 residues. Germline V gives CDR1 MNHEY, CDR2 SVGAGI. V was cut by 6 bases and J by 5 bases, with 16 bases left in between.

The gene calls are TRBV28 and TRBJ2-5; possibly TRBD1 for D (8 bases). The germline V gene encodes CDR1 MDHEN and CDR2 SYDVKM. Trimming shortened V by 6 bases and J by 3 bases, and 11 bases separated the two germline ends. This CDR3 has 13 amino acids. This CDR3 reads CASRTGGEETQYF. CDR3 sequence (DNA): TGTGCCAGCAGAACAGGGGGGGAAGAGACCCAGTACTTC.

This clone was observed a few times. The rearrangement joins TRBV3-1 (or the pseudogene TRBV3-2) to TRBJ2-7; maybe TRBD2 (5 bases). This CDR3 region has 15 residues. In germline, CDR1 is LGHDT, CDR2 YNNKEL (reference sequence). V was pared by 0 bases and J by 0 bases, with 9 bases between. The CDR3 loop reads CASSQDAGRSYEQYF. The CDR3 DNA is TGTGCCAGCAGCCAAGATGCGGGCCGCTCCTACGAGCAGTACTTC.

This rearrangement joins TRBV10-3 to TRBJ1-1, with D possibly being TRBD1 (5 bases). The CDR3 has 13 residues. CDR1 is ENHRY and CDR2 is SYGVKD in the germline V gene. Between the trimmed V and J ends, which lost 7 bases and 4 bases, there was a span of 13 bases. In DNA, the CDR3 is TGTGCCATCACCAATAGTGGGGCCACTGAAGCTTTCTTT. Translated, it gives CAITNSGATEAFF.

The chain employs TRBV5-1 and TRBJ1-1; no definite D call. V was trimmed by 3 bases and J by 0 bases, leaving 6 bases between them. The CDR3 runs 13 residues. Germline V gives CDR1 SGHRS, CDR2 YFSETQ. CDR3 sequence (DNA): TGCGCCAGCAGCTGGCAATTGAACACTGAAGCTTTCTTT. Amino acid sequence: CASSWQLNTEAFF.

The chain joins TRBV7-8 to TRBJ1-5; 9 bases fit TRBD1. The CDR3 sequence is 19 residues long. Germline assignment: CDR1 SGHVS and CDR2 FQNEAQ. The V and J ends lost 5 bases and 4 bases, in that order; junction bases with no gene match: 18. The CDR3 loop is CASSPWTGDHLIFNQPQHF. For the CDR3, the DNA is TGTGCCAGCAGCCCGTGGACAGGGGACCATCTTATTTTTAATCAGCCCCAGCATTTT.